Presented here are 17 T cell receptor beta chains from one specimen sequenced in a study of vaccination effects on CD4 cells after COVID-19. At the end of roughly ten days of culture, CD4+ T cells were isolated. No antigens are known for them. Measured with immunoSEQ multiplex PCR; TCRdb has only the in-frame clones, and not every one. The data hold fewer than 35,000 clones, with about 73% observed a single time. The specimen comprised CD4+ T cells from PBMCs cultured without peptide, sampled before COVID-19 vaccination. These receptors came from a human donor who received a COVID-19 vaccine.

This rearrangement joins TRBV7-2 to TRBJ2-7; D not resolved. The CDR3 is 13 residues long. V was cut by 5 bases and J by 3 bases, with 11 bases left in between. Germline V gene data show CDR1 as SGHTA and CDR2 as FQGNSA. The CDR3 sequence: CASSNYRLYEQYF. In DNA form, the CDR3 reads TGTGCCAGCAGCAACTACCGGCTCTACGAGCAGTACTTC. The variable domain in full, completed from reference TRBV7-2 and TRBJ2-7, reads GAGVSQSPSNKVTEKGKDVELRCDPISGHTALYWYRQSLGQGLEFLIYFQGNSAPDKSGLPSDRFSAERTGGSVSTLTIQRTQQEDSAVYLCASSNYRLYEQYFGPGTRLTVT.

The chain joins TRBV24-1 to TRBJ2-7, with 8 bases matching TRBD2. With 3 bases clipped from V and 2 bases from J, the junction kept 5 bases outside the gene matches. The CDR3 has 15 residues. Per the germline V gene, CDR1 is KGHDR and CDR2 is SFDVKD. CDR3 sequence: CATSDPGRGAYEQYF. The CDR3 bases are TGTGCCACCAGTGATCCCGGGAGGGGAGCCTACGAGCAGTACTTC.

CDR3 coding DNA: TGCAGCGCCAGTTTTGGTAGCGGGATAAAAAATGAGCAGTTCTTC. This encodes CSASFGSGIKNEQFF. The chain is built from TRBV29-1 and TRBJ2-1; 8 bases align to TRBD2. This CDR3 has 15 amino acids. With V trimmed by 7 bases and J by 7 bases, 15 bases remained unmatched. Germline CDR1 SQVTM, CDR2 ANQGSEA.

This chain uses TRBV11-2 with TRBJ2-1, with 7 bases aligning to TRBD1. The length of the CDR3 is 15 residues. Germline trimming cut 2 bases from V and 6 bases from J; bases unmatched to any gene: 7. Looked up from germline, CDR1 is SGHAT and CDR2 is FQNNGV. CDR3 bases: TGTGCCAGCAGCTTACTAGGGGGCGCATCCAATGAGCAGTTCTTC. Encoded protein: CASSLLGGASNEQFF.

The chain links TRBV7-2 to TRBJ1-4; D gene ambiguous. Germline values: CDR1 SGHTA, CDR2 FQGNSA. V lost 4 bases and J 4 bases, leaving 10 bases between the germline ends. This CDR3 has 14 residues. In nucleotides, the CDR3 is TGTGCCAGCAGCTCTCACCAGATTAATGAAAAACTGTTTTTT. It specifies CASSSHQINEKLFF.

The chain carries TRBV12-5 and TRBJ2-1; D is undetermined. The germline gives CDR1 LGHNT, CDR2 FRNRAP. This CDR3 is built from 13 residues. V lost 6 bases and J lost 9, with 15 bases in between. The CDR3 nucleotides are TGTGCTAGTGGGCAGGTGACGCGGAGTGAGCAGTTCTTC. This encodes CASGQVTRSEQFF.

In nucleotides, the CDR3 is TGTGCCAGCAGCTTGGCCGGGATGATTGCCTACGAGCAGTACTTC. Translating gives CASSLAGMIAYEQYF. The chain joins TRBV5-4 to TRBJ2-7, with D possibly TRBD2 on 5 matching bases. The CDR3 extends over 15 amino acids. The germline V and J ends were trimmed by 0 bases and 2 bases, with 12 bases remaining between them. The germline V gene has CDR1 SGHNT and CDR2 YYREEE (reference sequence).

V usage is TRBV5-1 and J usage is TRBJ2-7; tentative D call: TRBD2 (5 bases). Per germline, CDR1 SGHRS and CDR2 YFSETQ. Trimming stripped 10 bases from V and 5 bases from J, with 22 bases between. The CDR3 extends over 14 amino acids. The DNA of the CDR3 is TGCGCCTGCGGGTTTTCTGGCCCGCCCAACGAGCAGTACTTC. It codes for CACGFSGPPNEQYF.

This clone is medium-sized in the sample. CDR3 sequence (DNA): TGTGCCAGCAGCTACAACAATCAGCCCCAGCATTTT. Protein product: CASSYNNQPQHF. The chain couples TRBV7-2 to TRBJ1-5; D not resolved. The V end was cut by 4 bases, the J end by 3 bases, with 4 bases between. The germline V gene encodes CDR1 SGHTA and CDR2 FQGNSA. The CDR3 totals 12 residues.

The chain recombines TRBV13 with TRBJ2-7; weak D call: TRBD2 (6 bases). Trimming left V 5 bases short and J 2 bases short, with 13 bases between. Germline V CDR1 and CDR2: PRHDT, FYEKMQ (reference sequence). The CDR3 runs to 14 residues. The CDR3 reads CASSPVGGTYEQYF. CDR3 bases: TGTGCCAGCAGCCCCGTGGGGGGTACCTACGAGCAGTACTTC.

A single count supports this clone. The chain couples TRBV21-1 to TRBJ1-2. TRBV21-1 is given as a pseudogene. The CDR3 runs 14 residues. Here the CDR3 reads CASSKAKGPLGYTF. As DNA, the CDR3 is TGTGCCAGCAGCAAAGCCAAGGGCCCCCTCGGCTACACCTTC.

The chain carries TRBV3-1 (or the pseudogene TRBV3-2) and TRBJ2-7, with D maybe TRBD2 (5 bases). CDR3 length equals 14 residues. Germline CDR1 is LGHDT and CDR2 is YNNKEL (reference sequence). V was pared by 6 bases and J by 1 base, with 13 bases between. This chain's CDR3 is CASSRRTESYEQYF. CDR3 sequence (DNA): TGTGCCAGCAGTCGGAGGACTGAGTCCTACGAGCAGTACTTC.

The chain couples TRBV5-1 to TRBJ2-5; D may correspond to TRBD1 or TRBD2 (5 bases each). CDR1 is SGHRS, CDR2 YFSETQ, per germline. The V gene lost 4 bases and the J gene lost 5 bases, with 15 bases spanning the gap. The CDR3 is made up of 14 amino acids. CDR3 region: CASSTSGRSETQYF. The CDR3 DNA reads as TGCGCCAGCAGCACCTCGGGACGAAGCGAGACCCAGTACTTC.

The genes are TRBV27 and TRBJ1-2, with D unresolved. This CDR3 comprises 15 residues. CDR1 is MNHEY, CDR2 SMNVEV, per germline (reference sequence). Trimming pared 2 bases from V and 0 bases from J, leaving 10 bases between. CDR3 amino acids: CASSLNGVSNYGYTF. CDR3 nucleotide sequence: TGTGCCAGCAGTTTAAACGGGGTTTCTAACTATGGCTACACCTTC.

The DNA of the CDR3 is TGTGCCAGCAGCTTGGAGGGACAGGGGACAGAGACCCAGTACTTC. This gives the protein CASSLEGQGTETQYF. The V and J genes are TRBV5-4 and TRBJ2-5; TRBD1 matches at 10 bases. The CDR3 is 15 amino acids. V was clipped by 0 bases and J by 4 bases; unmatched bases: 3. CDR1 and CDR2 from the germline V gene are SGHNT and YYREEE (reference sequence). The full variable domain, its missing parts supplied by reference TRBV5-4 and TRBJ2-5, is ETGVTQSPTHLIKTRGQQVTLRCSSQSGHNTVSWYQQALGQGPQFIFQYYREEENGRGNFPPRFSGLQFPNYSSELNVNALELDDSALYLCASSLEGQGTETQYFGPGTRLLVL.

V gene TRBV30 combines with J gene TRBJ1-5; weak D call: TRBD1 (6 bases). This CDR3 is built from 12 residues. The V end lost 2 bases, the J end lost 4 bases, and 6 bases lay between the germline ends. Germline CDR1 and CDR2: GTSNPN and SVGIG (reference sequence). The CDR3 reads CAWSRGNQPQHF. The CDR3 region has the DNA TGTGCCTGGAGTAGGGGGAATCAGCCCCAGCATTTT.

V and J are TRBV10-3 and TRBJ1-1; tentative D call: TRBD1 (6 bases). V was cut by 10 bases and J by 6 bases, with 18 bases left in between. CDR1 ENHRY and CDR2 SYGVKD come from the germline V gene. This CDR3 is built from 13 residues. CDR3 amino acids: CATILGGNAEAFF. CDR3 DNA sequence: TGTGCCACTATATTAGGGGGTAATGCTGAAGCTTTCTTT.